This T cell receptor (beta chain) was found in a study of CD8+ T cells in alopecia areata. Regarding the study as a whole: Among the cells sequenced in scalp samples are also the resident alphabeta T cells of normal skin.

The CDR3 covers 12 residues. CDR1 is SGHVS, CDR2 FNYEAQ, per germline. Trimming shortened V by 4 bases and J by 5 bases, and 5 bases separated the two germline ends. Once RNA had been extracted, it was reverse transcribed into cDNA to act as the sequencing template. TCRdb keeps only in-frame clones here, not all; method: immunoSEQ multiplex PCR. The sample lists roughly 200,000 clones, roughly 60% occurring once. Notes on this clone: Antigen: not known.

This clonotype originated in a human donor with alopecia areata. This chain uses TRBV7-6 with TRBJ2-2; D remains unclear. This material consisted of CD4+ T cells sorted from blood, taken at week 0. CDR3 DNA sequence: TGTGCCAGCAGCTACACGACCGGGGAGCTGTTTTTT. It translates to CASSYTTGELFF.